This T cell receptor (beta chain) was observed in a study of OX40 agonist ivuxolimab in advanced cancers. Study in general: The mean age was roughly 60 years, ranging from about 20 to 79, with approximately 83% of participants male. Partial responses were recorded for three patients, including one with hepatocellular carcinoma and two with cutaneous melanoma. Findings and limits, study-wide: The antigens recognized by the expanded peripheral T cells, that is their antigen specificity, were not determined. At 0.1 to 3.0 mg/kg, clonal expansion of CD4+ and CD8+ blood T cells had occurred by week 6.

Concerning this clone itself: Its target is unknown.

TCRdb's table, derived via immunoSEQ multiplex PCR, lists solely in-frame clones and lacks some. This sample has approximately 77,000 clones, with under 90% found just once. Sequencing used CD4+ or CD8+ T cells sorted from blood, obtained in a trial of the OX40 agonist ivuxolimab. The sequence was collected from an adult with an advanced solid tumor such as melanoma, head and neck, liver or kidney cancer.

The CDR3 DNA is TGTGCCAGCAGCGACAGGGAAAAACTGTTTTTT. This sequence encodes CASSDREKLFF. The V gene is TRBV28, the J gene TRBJ1-4, with TRBD1 as a possible D gene (6 bases). CDR1 MDHEN and CDR2 SYDVKM come from the germline V gene. V gave up 6 bases and J gave up 8 bases, with 7 bases separating them. CDR3 length equals 11 residues.